This T cell receptor beta chain derives from a study of cytomegalovirus exposure and HLA in healthy donors. Study outcomes and limitations: What a later analysis showed was that several of the most significant clusters appeared linked to common viral pathogens.

Every donor was a healthy person donating bone marrow. PCR primers comprised 60 Vbeta and 13 Jbeta primers. Authors' analysis steps: About 88 million unique TCR beta chains, roughly 11 million of them shared, were counted by a later analysis. This table comes from immunoSEQ multiplex PCR, and its TCRdb copy is limited to in-frame clones, with some not included. For V, J and clone size, that table is used; D and trimming come from the DNA. There are about 120,000 clones in the sample; approximately 70% occur only once, and approximately 1.5% lies in the top ten. As to this clone: The antigen is unknown.

The origin of this receptor is a man between 18 and 35 years old in good health and CMV-seronegative. The sequenced sample consisted of PBMCs.

CDR3 sequence reads: CASSVGTRGNTGELFF. DNA for the CDR3: TGTGCCAGCAGCGTAGGTACCAGGGGGAACACCGGGGAGCTGTTTTTT. The chain employs TRBV9 and TRBJ2-2; weak D call: TRBD1 (6 bases). CDR1 SGDLS and CDR2 YYNGEE come from the germline V gene. Trimming removed 0 bases at V and 1 base at J, with 10 bases between. The CDR3 has 16 amino acids. Complete variable domain (other parts from reference TRBV9 and TRBJ2-2): DSGVTQTPKHLITATGQRVTLRCSPRSGDLSVYWYQQSLDQGLQFLIQYYNGEERAKGNILERFSAQQFPDLHSELNLSSLELGDSALYFCASSVGTRGNTGELFFGEGSRLTVL.